The rows below give T cell receptor beta chains drawn from one sample of a study of shared clonotypes between healthy human individuals. The repertoire was sequenced with immunoSEQ multiplex PCR; TCRdb's copy has only in-frame clones and lacks some. The sample carries under 1,900,000 clones, just under 99% recorded once. Sample: naive CD4+ T cells sorted from blood. The receptor source for this set is a man aged 30 to 45 in good health. The CDR3 runs from the conserved cysteine through the conserved F or W. The order of the fields is J gene, V gene, clone size, D gene, CDR3 DNA, CDR3 protein. D genes are given only for firm matches. A clone size is listed for some rows: how often the clone was seen (once, few, many), or a class if it is expanded.

>TRBJ2-3|TRBV5-6|.|TRBD2
TGTGCCAGCAGCTTGGCCGGCGGGACTAGCGAGTGGGATACGCAGTATTTT
CASSLAGGTSEWDTQYF
>TRBJ2-7|TRBV11-3|.|.
TGTGCCAGCAGCAAGGGACTCCTATACGAGCAGTACTTC
CASSKGLLYEQYF
>TRBJ1-2|TRBV4-3|.|TRBD1
TGCGCCAGCAGCCAAGATGGGACAGGCATTTATGGCTACACCTTC
CASSQDGTGIYGYTF
>TRBJ1-5|TRBV27|.|.
TGTGCCAGCATTAAACCGGGCCCCGCCAATCAGCCCCAGCATTTT
CASIKPGPANQPQHF
>TRBJ1-3|TRBV18|.|.
TGTGCCAGCTCGTCTACCCTTTCTGGAAACACCATATATTTT
CASSSTLSGNTIYF
>TRBJ1-5|TRBV27|.|.
TGTGCCAGCAGTTCATCTATCATGAAGCCCCAGCATTTT
CASSSSIMKPQHF
>TRBJ1-1|TRBV7-8|.|.
TGTGCCAGCAGCCAAAGAGGGGGGGCAGTTCTGAACACTGAAGCTTTCTTT
CASSQRGGAVLNTEAFF
>TRBJ1-4|TRBV19|once|TRBD1
TGTGCCAGTAGACGACAGGGGACAACTAATGAAAAACTGTTTTTT
CASRRQGTTNEKLFF
>TRBJ2-1|TRBV5-1|.|TRBD2
TGCGCCAGCCAGCGGGAGGGCCAGGGTGAGCAGTTCTTC
CASQREGQGEQFF
>TRBJ2-7|TRBV5-5|.|.
TGTGCCAGCATGAGGGGGGACCAGTCCTACGAGCAGTACTTC
CASMRGDQSYEQYF
>TRBJ2-2|TRBV7-6|.|TRBD2
TGTGCCAGCAGCCCGCAACCCGGGACTAGCGGGAGGGCCAGTAACACCGGGGAGCTGTTTTTT
CASSPQPGTSGRASNTGELFF
>TRBJ2-3|TRBV15|.|.
TGTGCCACCAGTCTTCTGGGAGGACCGGCGACAGATACGCAGTATTTT
CATSLLGGPATDTQYF
>TRBJ1-2|TRBV28|.|TRBD1
TGTGCCAGCAGTTTATTCGCGACAGGGTATGGCTACACCTTC
CASSLFATGYGYTF
>TRBJ2-7|TRBV6-1|.|TRBD2
TGTGCCAGCACCGGACTAGCATCGACCTACGAGCAGTACTTC
CASTGLASTYEQYF
>TRBJ2-7|TRBV15|once|.
TGTGCCACCAGCAGCCAACGGGGCTCCTACGAGCAGTACTTC
CATSSQRGSYEQYF
>TRBJ2-3|TRBV7-2|.|.
TGTGCCAGCAGAGAGGGCGGATGGGGAGATACGCAGTATTTT
CASREGGWGDTQYF
>TRBJ2-5|TRBV6-1|.|TRBD2
TGTGCCAGCAGAAAGAATATAGCGGGCGAAGAGACCCAGTACTTC
CASRKNIAGEETQYF
>TRBJ1-1|TRBV28|.|.
TGTGCCAGCAGTTTCTTGGTGAACACTGAAGCTTTCTTT
CASSFLVNTEAFF
>TRBJ1-5|TRBV10-3|.|TRBD1
TGTGCCATCAGTGACTCAACGACAGGGAGCAATCAGCCCCAGCATTTT
CAISDSTTGSNQPQHF
>TRBJ1-4|TRBV21-1|once|.
TGTGCCAGCAGCAAAGCGCGCAGTCTGTTTTTT
CASSKARSLFF
>TRBJ2-7|TRBV10-3|.|TRBD1
TGTGCCATCAGCCGCGACAGGGAATTCAACGAGCAGTACTTC
CAISRDREFNEQYF
>TRBJ2-7|TRBV5-1|.|.
TGCGCCAGCAGCTTGGTGGGGTTCGAGCAGTACTTC
CASSLVGFEQYF
>TRBJ1-2|TRBV6-6|.|.
TGTGCCAGCAGTTCTACAGGGATGTATGGCTACACCTTC
CASSSTGMYGYTF
>TRBJ2-2|TRBV28|once|.
TGTGCCAGCAGTTTAGGTTCCGGGGAGCTGTTTTTT
CASSLGSGELFF
>TRBJ1-5|TRBV4-1|.|.
TGCGCCAGCAGCCAAGGGCCCCAGGGACCTCCGCATCAGCCCCAGCATTTT
CASSQGPQGPPHQPQHF
>TRBJ2-1|TRBV7-7|.|.
TGTGCTAGCAGCTTAGTAATAGGGTCGTCCAATGAGCAGTTCTTC
CASSLVIGSSNEQFF
>TRBJ1-2|TRBV15|.|.
TGTGCCACCAGCAGAGAAGGTTTAGGCGGCTACACCTTC
CATSREGLGGYTF
>TRBJ2-1|TRBV10-1|.|.
TGCGCCAGCAGTAGCCAGCGAGTCTACAATGAGCAGTTCTTC
CASSSQRVYNEQFF
>TRBJ1-2|TRBV4-3|.|TRBD1
TGCGCCAGCAGCCAGGCTGGGACAGGGGCCCTGATCTATGGCTACACCTTC
CASSQAGTGALIYGYTF
>TRBJ2-7|TRBV14|.|.
TGTGCCAGCAGCCAAACCCGCTACGAGCAGTACTTC
CASSQTRYEQYF
>TRBJ1-4|TRBV19|once|.
TGTGCCAGTAGTACCGCGACCCGGTCAACTAATGAAAAACTGTTTTTT
CASSTATRSTNEKLFF
>TRBJ2-7|TRBV5-1|.|.
TGCGCCAGCAGCTTGGCGGAGTTCAGTGGCGACGAGCAGTACTTC
CASSLAEFSGDEQYF
>TRBJ1-1|TRBV18|.|.
TGTGCCAGCTCACCACTCCCCAATGAGGAAGCTTTCTTT
CASSPLPNEEAFF
>TRBJ2-1|TRBV7-3|.|TRBD2
TGTGCCAGCAGCTTACGGGGACTAGCGGGAGCAGAGGAGCAGTTCTTC
CASSLRGLAGAEEQFF
>TRBJ2-1|TRBV19|.|.
TGTGCCAGTAGTATTTATTTCGATCGGCTCCGGGGGATTGAGCAGTTCTTC
CASSIYFDRLRGIEQFF
>TRBJ2-5|TRBV7-9|.|.
TGTGCCAGCAGCCTTATCGAATCGGGGACCCAGTACTTC
CASSLIESGTQYF
>TRBJ1-4|TRBV4-1|.|TRBD1
TGCGCCAGCAGCCAAGCCGACAGGGGCCGCGGACTGTTTTTT
CASSQADRGRGLFF